The clone carrying this TCR beta chain was detected many times. V gave up 3 bases and J gave up 0 bases; unmatched junction bases: 2. Germline CDR1 SGDLS, CDR2 YYNGEE. This CDR3 is built from 14 residues. This sample stems from a study of identical twins. TCRdb reprocessed the 5' RACE reads via MiXCR and lists one record per CDR3 protein. The table shows some 760,000 distinct CDR3 sequences, with over 15% occurring only once. The sample was also reused in another study, on T cells expressing NK-cell markers. That report notes: About 1.0-7.0% of CD8+ T cells in several donors belonged to dominant NKG2C+ clonotypes.

The chain has TRBV9 and TRBJ1-2, with 7 bases matching TRBD1. This TCR was recovered from a woman in her late teens or twenties in good health. The specimen sequenced was PBMCs. This chain's CDR3 is CASSEGAPNYGYTF. Here the CDR3 DNA reads TGTGCCAGCAGCGAGGGGGCTCCTAACTATGGCTACACCTTC. Together with reference TRBV9 and TRBJ1-2, the CDR3 gives the full variable domain: DSGVTQTPKHLITATGQRVTLRCSPRSGDLSVYWYQQSLDQGLQFLIQYYNGEERAKGNILERFSAQQFPDLHSELNLSSLELGDSALYFCASSEGAPNYGYTFGSGTRLTVV.